One sample yielded the 9 T cell receptor beta chains listed below, sequenced in a study of CD8 T cells in Susac syndrome. About 0.5 to 1 ug RNA was reverse transcribed with random hexamers. TCRdb used MiXCR to reprocess the immunoSEQ multiplex PCR reads, holding one entry per CDR3 protein. The table shows tens of thousands of distinct CDR3 sequences, with roughly 94% occurring only once. The specimen was CD8+ T cells from PBMCs. The origin of the receptors is a human donor in good health.

The chain combines TRBV20-1 with TRBJ1-2; D is undetermined. The CDR3 sequence is 15 residues long. Per the germline V gene, CDR1 is DFQATT and CDR2 is SNEGSKA (reference sequence). With 6 bases removed from V and 0 bases from J, the gap between germline ends came to 17 bases. For the CDR3, the DNA is TGCAGTGCGACGGTTCTTAACGAAGCTAACTATGGCTACACCTTC. Its translation: CSATVLNEANYGYTF.

The V call is TRBV9, the J call TRBJ1-5, with D uncertain. CDR1 and CDR2 (germline): SGDLS, YYNGEE. CDR3 length: 10 amino acids. The V and J ends lost 7 bases and 9 bases respectively, with 8 bases between them. The CDR3 DNA sequence: TGTGCCAGCGGGGATGGGCCCCAGCATTTT. Its translation is CASGDGPQHF.

V is TRBV27 and J is TRBJ2-7; D is undetermined. Germline V gene lookup returns CDR1 MNHEY and CDR2 SMNVEV (reference sequence). V was shortened by 11 bases and J by 3 bases, with 5 bases between the two germline ends. The CDR3 has 9 amino acids. DNA of the CDR3: TGTGCCCCCTTCTACGAGCAGTACGTC. Protein product: CAPFYEQYV.

The gene calls are TRBV29-1 and TRBJ1-3; D gene ambiguous. Germline loops: CDR1 SQVTM, CDR2 ANQGSEA. Trimming shortened V by 5 bases and J by 0 bases, and 11 bases separated the two germline ends. The CDR3 is 14 amino acids. The CDR3 protein is CSVYPLPSGNTIYF. The DNA of the CDR3 is TGCAGCGTTTACCCCCTTCCCTCTGGAAACACCATATATTTT.

The J gene is TRBJ2-2, the V gene TRBV9; possible D gene TRBD1, 6 bases. Germline-derived CDR1 and CDR2 are SGDLS and YYNGEE. The CDR3 consists of 16 residues. V was trimmed by 3 bases and J by 3 bases, leaving 15 bases between them. The CDR3 loop is CASSGMTGYYTGELFF. In DNA form, the CDR3 reads TGTGCCAGCAGCGGAATGACAGGATATTACACCGGGGAGCTGTTTTTT.

The chain uses TRBV29-1 and TRBJ1-1; 10 nucleotides match TRBD1. The germline V gene encodes CDR1 SQVTM and CDR2 ANQGSEA. Losses at the gene ends were 3 bases for V and 0 bases for J; bases not matched to a gene: 4. This CDR3 spans 15 amino acids. The CDR3 DNA is TGCAGCGTTGATACGGGACAGGGGATGAACACTGAAGCTTTCTTT. This gives the protein CSVDTGQGMNTEAFF.

The genes are TRBV4-1 and TRBJ1-4, with a possible D match to TRBD1 (6 bases). The CDR3 totals 15 residues. V shed 0 bases and J shed 8 bases, with 13 bases lying between them. Germline lookup yields CDR1 MGHRA and CDR2 YSYEKL. The CDR3 spells CASSQEGGLGEKLFF. CDR3 bases: TGCGCCAGCAGCCAAGAGGGGGGGCTTGGAGAAAAACTGTTTTTT.

V gene TRBV5-4 combines with J gene TRBJ1-1; D perhaps matches TRBD1 (6 bases). Germline V lookup: CDR1 SGHNT, CDR2 YYREEE (reference sequence). Trimming removed 5 bases from V and 0 bases from J, with 11 bases in between. The CDR3 has 14 residues. Written as DNA, the CDR3 is TGTGCCAGCAGTTTTAGACAGGTGAACACTGAAGCTTTCTTT. The encoded protein is CASSFRQVNTEAFF.

This clonotype has more than one count but fewer than ten. The chain has TRBV7-6 and TRBJ2-3; unclear D gene. V was clipped by 6 bases and J by 1 base, with 5 bases between them. CDR1 is SGHVS, CDR2 FNYEAQ, per germline. CDR3 length equals 12 residues. CDR3 DNA sequence: TGTGCCAGCAGTCAGGGCACAGATACGCAGTATTTT. Protein product: CASSQGTDTQYF.